The clone carrying this T cell receptor beta chain appeared a few times. The data belong to a study of cytomegalovirus exposure and HLA in healthy donors. Researchers ran the PCR with 60 Vbeta and 13 Jbeta primers. Profiling relied on immunoSEQ multiplex PCR, and the TCRdb table lists in-frame clones only, not all of them. The sample records 150,000 to 200,000 clones, around two thirds being singletons. J was trimmed by 8 bases and V by 3 bases; bases with no gene match: 6. This CDR3 spans 13 amino acids. Germline V lookup: CDR1 MNHEY, CDR2 SMNVEV (reference sequence). This receptor was identified in a man aged 45-65 years in good health and CMV-seronegative. This chain connects TRBV27 to TRBJ1-2; 7 nucleotides align to TRBD1. Sample: PBMCs. The CDR3 DNA sequence: TGTGCCAGCAGTTTGACAGGGTTCAACGGCTACACCTTC. It yields the protein CASSLTGFNGYTF.